This T cell receptor (beta chain) was captured by sequencing in a study of beta chain features in type 1 diabetes. This clone was counted a few times. Antigen specificity is unknown. Study outcomes and limitations: TCRB CDR3 length was moderately but significantly reduced in all four CD4+ subsets of Type 1 diabetes patients.

CDR1 and CDR2 from the germline V gene are SGHAT and FQNNGV. This CDR3 spans 13 amino acids. J was trimmed by 7 bases and V by 3 bases; bases with no gene match: 2. Every isolated RNA sample was fully reverse transcribed, so sequencing captured expressed TCRB transcripts. Here immunoSEQ multiplex PCR was the method, and the copy in TCRdb shows in-frame clones only, minus some. The sample carries almost 350,000 clones, 7% to 10% recorded once. The material sequenced was central memory CD4+ T cells from blood. This chain uses TRBV11-2 with TRBJ1-2; 10 bases agree with TRBD1. This TCR came from a man aged 30 to 39 with type 1 diabetes. The CDR3: CASSLRDRGGYTF. In DNA form, the CDR3 reads TGTGCCAGCAGCTTGCGGGACAGGGGTGGCTACACCTTC. Full variable domain (remainder filled in from reference TRBV11-2 and TRBJ1-2): EAGVAQSPRYKIIEKRQSVAFWCNPISGHATLYWYQQILGQGPKLLIQFQNNGVVDDSQLPKDRFSAERLKGVDSTLKIQPAKLEDSAVYLCASSLRDRGGYTFGSGTRLTVV.